This record covers a single T cell receptor (beta chain). A read error may explain this, as a much larger clone is one base away. This sample is drawn from a study of blood T cells in healthy people across ages. Trimming cost V 5 bases and J 3 bases, with 14 bases left between them. CDR3 length equals 15 residues. Germline loops: CDR1 SEHNR, CDR2 FQNEAQ (reference sequence). Using a J-beta primer mix together with a sample-barcoded 5' primer, a second PCR was run for roughly 6 to 11 cycles. TCRdb called the 5' RACE reads again in MiXCR, with one record for every CDR3 protein. The sample includes 650,000 to 800,000 distinct CDR3 sequences, 44% seen only once; the top ten take nearly 20%.

The sequence was collected from a man aged 60-69 years in good health. This chain connects TRBV7-9 to TRBJ2-4; perhaps TRBD1 as D (6 bases). The sample consisted of blood. Here the CDR3 reads CASSAVQGFKNIQYF. The CDR3 DNA is TGTGCCAGCAGCGCTGTACAGGGTTTCAAAAACATTCAGTACTTC.